This passage covers 15 T cell receptor beta chains from one sample sequenced in a study of blood T cell repertoires in COVID-19. Assay used: immunoSEQ multiplex PCR; TCRdb lists only in-frame clones, some missing. The sample includes approximately 110,000 clones, 81% of them seen just once. The sequencing input was peripheral blood. The receptor source for this set is a woman aged 70-85 years with acute or convalescent COVID-19.

The rearrangement links TRBV29-1 to TRBJ1-1; a weak D match, TRBD1 (5 bases). Germline CDR1 SQVTM, CDR2 ANQGSEA. The CDR3 spans 12 residues. V lost 5 bases and J lost 1, with 8 bases in between. The CDR3 DNA is TGCAGCGTTTCCAGGGCGAACACTGAAGCTTTCTTT. Translated, it gives CSVSRANTEAFF. Full variable domain (missing parts from reference TRBV29-1 and TRBJ1-1): SAVISQKPSRDICQRGTSLTIQCQVDSQVTMMFWYRQQPGQSLTLIATANQGSEATYESGFVIDKFPISRPNLTFSTLTVSNMSPEDSSIYLCSVSRANTEAFFGQGTRLTVV.

V is TRBV20-1 and J is TRBJ2-1, with TRBD2 as a possible D gene (6 bases). V was cut by 3 bases and J by 3 bases, with 12 bases left in between. The CDR3 has 14 amino acids. In germline, CDR1 is DFQATT, CDR2 SNEGSKA (reference sequence). CDR3 residues: CSASSPGDYNEQFF. In DNA form, the CDR3 reads TGCAGTGCTAGTTCCCCGGGGGACTACAATGAGCAGTTCTTC.

This sequence joins TRBV7-2 and TRBJ2-2; TRBD1 matches 10 bases. This CDR3 is 16 amino acids long. The trim removed 4 bases at V and 5 bases at J, leaving 7 bases unmatched. CDR1 and CDR2 from the germline V gene are SGHTA and FQGNSA. This chain's CDR3 is CASSSKPGQGTGELFF. CDR3 bases: TGTGCCAGCAGCTCAAAGCCGGGACAGGGGACCGGGGAGCTGTTTTTT.

The V call is TRBV19, the J call TRBJ1-2; 10 nucleotides match TRBD1. Germline lookup yields CDR1 LNHDA and CDR2 SQIVND (reference sequence). This CDR3 comprises 15 residues. Trimming removed 7 bases from V and 2 bases from J; junction bases left unmatched: 7. CDR3: CASTLGQGFNYGYTF. CDR3 DNA sequence: TGTGCCAGTACCTTGGGACAGGGGTTCAACTATGGCTACACCTTC. The full variable domain, in which reference TRBV19 and TRBJ1-2 provide the parts outside the CDR3, is DGGITQSPKYLFRKEGQNVTLSCEQNLNHDAMYWYRQDPGQGLRLIYYSQIVNDFQKGDIAEGYSVSREKKESFPLTVTSAQKNPTAFYLCASTLGQGFNYGYTFGSGTRLTVV.

In this sample, this clone turned up a few times. The J gene is TRBJ1-4, the V gene TRBV3-1 (or the pseudogene TRBV3-2); 10 bases agree with TRBD1. The CDR3 runs to 16 residues. With V trimmed by 0 bases and J by 3 bases, 1 base remained unmatched. The germline gives CDR1 LGHDT, CDR2 YNNKEL (reference sequence). CDR3 coding DNA: TGTGCCAGCAGCCAAGATGGGACAGGGGCTAATGAAAAACTGTTTTTT. It encodes CASSQDGTGANEKLFF.

The chain uses TRBV5-4 and TRBJ2-5, with 12 positions matching TRBD2. The CDR3 contains 16 residues. Trimming took 2 bases from V and 3 from J; bases not matched to a gene: 5. CDR1 is SGHNT, CDR2 YYREEE, per germline (reference sequence). Here the CDR3 DNA reads TGTGCCAGCAGCTTCCTAGCGGGAGGGCCGGAAGAGACCCAGTACTTC. Its translation: CASSFLAGGPEETQYF.

The rearrangement uses TRBV7-9 and TRBJ1-4, with D possibly TRBD1 on 6 matching bases. The germline gives CDR1 SEHNR, CDR2 FQNEAQ (reference sequence). The CDR3 runs to 15 residues. The V end lost 3 bases, the J end lost 12 bases, and 20 bases lay between the germline ends. CDR3 sequence: CASSLGQNLIRELFF. The CDR3 region has the DNA TGTGCCAGCAGCTTGGGACAAAACCTCATCCGGGAACTGTTTTTT.

The J gene is TRBJ2-7, the V gene TRBV6-2 or TRBV6-3; TRBD2 matches 7 bases. The germline CDR1 and CDR2 sequences are MNHEY and SVGEGT. The CDR3 runs to 16 residues. Unmatched junction bases numbered 5, after V lost 0 bases and J lost 0 bases. The CDR3 sequence is CASSYSGLAASYEQYF. DNA for the CDR3: TGTGCCAGCAGTTACTCGGGTCTAGCGGCCTCCTACGAGCAGTACTTC.

The J gene is TRBJ1-1, the V gene TRBV15, with a possible D match to TRBD1 (6 bases). The V end lost 5 bases, the J end lost 0 bases, and 13 bases lay between the germline ends. This CDR3 spans 15 amino acids. The germline V gene has CDR1 LNHNV and CDR2 YYDKDF (reference sequence). Written as DNA, the CDR3 is TGTGCCACCAGCGGTACGGACAGCATGAACACTGAAGCTTTCTTT. This sequence encodes CATSGTDSMNTEAFF.

The rearrangement joins TRBV10-3 to TRBJ2-7; D gene ambiguous. Trimming stripped 10 bases from V and 2 bases from J, with 24 bases between. The CDR3 covers 16 residues. Germline V gene lookup returns CDR1 ENHRY and CDR2 SYGVKD. CDR3 sequence reads: CATVSPLAEDPYEQYF. As DNA, the CDR3 is TGTGCCACCGTATCCCCCTTGGCGGAAGACCCCTACGAGCAGTACTTC.

The CDR3 DNA follows: TGTGCCAGCAGTTTCCTGCCTCAATACAGGGTCTACGAGCAGTACTTC. Amino acid sequence: CASSFLPQYRVYEQYF. The chain has TRBV28 and TRBJ2-7, with D perhaps matching TRBD1 (6 bases). Per the germline V gene, CDR1 is MDHEN and CDR2 is SYDVKM. Trimming pared 3 bases from V and 3 bases from J, leaving 18 bases between. CDR3 size: 16 residues.

This clone was seen a handful of times. This sample includes further DNA sequences coding for the same CDR3. J is TRBJ1-1 and V is TRBV7-2; no firm D call. The CDR3 is 13 amino acids. Trimming left V 5 bases short and J 1 base short, with 8 bases between. In germline, CDR1 is SGHTA, CDR2 FQGNSA. In DNA form, the CDR3 reads TGTGCCAGCAGCCTAACAGAGAACACTGAAGCTTTCTTT. It specifies CASSLTENTEAFF.

About this clone: Since the CDR3 does not end with the conserved phenylalanine or tryptophan, this likely comes from a read error. Because the CDR3's place on the DNA is in doubt, the DNA is left out and the CDR3 is given as listed by TCRdb. The chain recombines TRBV14 with TRBJ2-3; the table assigns TRBD2, which was not confirmed against the DNA. The CDR3 comprises 11 residues, both ends counted. CDR1 SGHDN and CDR2 FVKESK come from the germline V gene. The CDR3 protein is CASSQVPARPH.

The rearrangement uses TRBV6-5 and TRBJ2-7, with a tentative D call TRBD1 (6 bases). V lost 0 bases, J lost 1 base, and 7 bases lay in between. This CDR3 is built from 14 residues. Germline CDR1 MNHEY, CDR2 SVGAGI. The CDR3 spells CASSYSGTSYEQYF. CDR3 DNA: TGTGCCAGCAGTTACTCAGGGACATCCTACGAGCAGTACTTC.

V is TRBV5-1 and J is TRBJ2-1, with 15 bases that match TRBD2. V was clipped by 4 bases and J by 6 bases; unmatched bases: 5. The CDR3 covers 16 residues. Germline loops: CDR1 SGHRS, CDR2 YFSETQ. The CDR3 DNA reads as TGCGCCAGCAGCATCGGGACTAGCGGGAGGTCCAATGAGCAGTTCTTC. This gives the protein CASSIGTSGRSNEQFF. Looking up the rest from reference TRBV5-1 and TRBJ2-1 gives the full variable domain: KAGVTQTPRYLIKTRGQQVTLSCSPISGHRSVSWYQQTPGQGLQFLFEYFSETQRNKGNFPGRFSGRQFSNSRSEMNVSTLELGDSALYLCASSIGTSGRSNEQFFGPGTRLTVL.